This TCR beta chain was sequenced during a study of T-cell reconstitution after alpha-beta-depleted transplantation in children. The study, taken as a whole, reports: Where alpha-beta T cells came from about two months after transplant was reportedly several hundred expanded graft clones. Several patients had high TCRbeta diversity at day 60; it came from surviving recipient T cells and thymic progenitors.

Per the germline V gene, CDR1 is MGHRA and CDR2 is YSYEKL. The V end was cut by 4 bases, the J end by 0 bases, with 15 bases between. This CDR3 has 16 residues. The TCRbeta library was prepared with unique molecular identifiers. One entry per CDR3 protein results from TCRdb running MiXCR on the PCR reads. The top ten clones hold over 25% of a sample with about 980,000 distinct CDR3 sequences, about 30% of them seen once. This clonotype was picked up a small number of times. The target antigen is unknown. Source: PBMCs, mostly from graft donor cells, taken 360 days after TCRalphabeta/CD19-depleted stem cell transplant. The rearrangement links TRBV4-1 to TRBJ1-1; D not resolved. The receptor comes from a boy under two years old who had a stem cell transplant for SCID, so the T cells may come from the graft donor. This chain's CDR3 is CASSRPGGFLNTEAFF. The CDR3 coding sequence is TGCGCCAGCAGCCGACCCGGAGGCTTCTTGAACACTGAAGCTTTCTTT.